The 23 T cell receptor beta chains presented below share a single source sample, sequenced in a study of technical replicates of blood from a few donors. This table comes from immunoSEQ multiplex PCR, and its TCRdb copy is limited to in-frame clones, with some not included. This table holds 53,000 or so clones, 85% to 90% found once. Sequencing input: PBMCs. The receptors stem from a human donor in good health. Some clones in this sample may be carry-over from other donors' samples.

V gene TRBV5-6 combines with J gene TRBJ2-5; no clear D. Trimming removed 3 bases at V and 3 bases at J, with 6 bases between. From germline, CDR1 is SGHDT and CDR2 YYEEEE. CDR3 length: 12 residues. The CDR3 nucleotides are TGTGCCAGCAGCTGGGCAAAAGAGACCCAGTACTTC. It is translated as CASSWAKETQYF.

The rearrangement uses TRBV5-1 and TRBJ1-1; weak D call: TRBD1 (5 bases). This CDR3 spans 13 amino acids. Germline CDR1 SGHRS, CDR2 YFSETQ. Between the trimmed V and J ends, which lost 1 base and 1 base, there was a span of 5 bases. CDR3 sequence reads: CASSLQGNTEAFF. DNA of the CDR3: TGCGCCAGCAGCTTGCAGGGGAACACTGAAGCTTTCTTT. Supplemented by reference TRBV5-1 and TRBJ1-1, the full variable domain reads KAGVTQTPRYLIKTRGQQVTLSCSPISGHRSVSWYQQTPGQGLQFLFEYFSETQRNKGNFPGRFSGRQFSNSRSEMNVSTLELGDSALYLCASSLQGNTEAFFGQGTRLTVV.

V is TRBV5-1 and J is TRBJ2-7, with 8 bases that match TRBD2. CDR3 length equals 15 residues. Germline values: CDR1 SGHRS, CDR2 YFSETQ. Losses at the gene ends were 4 bases for V and 3 bases for J; bases not matched to a gene: 9. The CDR3 bases are TGCGCCAGCAGCCCGGAAAGCGGGGGCTTCTACGAGCAGTACTTC. Its protein is CASSPESGGFYEQYF.

This chain joins TRBV5-4 and TRBJ1-6; possible D gene TRBD1, 6 bases. Trimming removed 0 bases from V and 9 bases from J, with 10 bases in between. Germline V CDR1 and CDR2: SGHNT, YYREEE (reference sequence). The CDR3 is 14 residues long. CDR3 nucleotide sequence: TGTGCCAGCAGCTTGGACAGGGCGGGTTCACCCCTCCACTTT. This sequence encodes CASSLDRAGSPLHF.

The V gene is TRBV6-5, the J gene TRBJ2-3; 10 positions match TRBD2. Unmatched junction bases numbered 6, after V lost 4 bases and J lost 2 bases. Germline CDR1 reads MNHEY; CDR2 reads SVGAGI. This CDR3 spans 16 amino acids. CDR3 in amino acids: CASSLTSGSPTDTQYF. CDR3 nucleotides: TGTGCCAGCAGTTTGACTAGCGGGTCTCCCACAGATACGCAGTATTTT.

This chain uses TRBV11-3 with TRBJ2-5; tentative D call: TRBD1 (5 bases). Germline CDR1 reads SGHNT; CDR2 reads YENEEA. With 5 bases removed from V and 5 bases from J, the gap between germline ends came to 15 bases. The CDR3 consists of 14 residues. DNA of the CDR3: TGTGCCAGCAGCCCTATGGGGCACCCGGAGACCCAGTACTTC. This sequence encodes CASSPMGHPETQYF.

The chain joins TRBV9 to TRBJ2-2; D unresolved. The CDR3 contains 16 residues. Trimming took 0 bases from V and 4 from J, leaving 13 bases between them. Germline CDR1 SGDLS, CDR2 YYNGEE. The CDR3 bases are TGTGCCAGCAGCGTAGCTGTCGCGGTTTCCACCGGGGAGCTGTTTTTT. Its protein product is CASSVAVAVSTGELFF.

CDR3 DNA sequence: TGCGCCAGCAGCCAAGGACTAGCGGGAGGGCCTGGGACCGGGGAGCTGTTTTTT. It specifies CASSQGLAGGPGTGELFF. The rearrangement uses TRBV4-3 and TRBJ2-2, with TRBD2 matching 14 bases. Germline loops: CDR1 LGHNA, CDR2 YSLEER. The CDR3 length is 18 residues. V was clipped by 1 base and J by 5 bases; unmatched bases: 6.

This clone was seen only once. The J gene is TRBJ1-1, the V gene TRBV5-4; D is perhaps TRBD1 (5 bases). V gave up 0 bases and J gave up 4 bases, with 13 bases separating them. CDR3 size: 15 residues. Germline assignment: CDR1 SGHNT and CDR2 YYREEE (reference sequence). The CDR3 bases are TGTGCCAGCAGCTTGGGGGGCGCGTCTTTCACTGAAGCTTTCTTT. This encodes CASSLGGASFTEAFF.

The CDR3 coding sequence is TGTGCCAGCAGCCTCCAGACAGGGTTTGGGGGAAACACCATATATTTT. This encodes CASSLQTGFGGNTIYF. The chain links TRBV7-6 to TRBJ1-3; TRBD1 matches at 7 bases. CDR3 length: 16 residues. V shed 5 bases and J 4 bases; nucleotides not matched to a gene: 11. Germline V gives CDR1 SGHVS, CDR2 FNYEAQ.

The CDR3 here is CASSYYSYSDTEAFF. Here the CDR3 DNA reads TGTGCCAGCAGTTACTACTCCTATTCCGACACTGAAGCTTTCTTT. This chain links TRBV6-5 with TRBJ1-1; D ambiguous. This CDR3 has 15 residues. The germline V gene has CDR1 MNHEY and CDR2 SVGAGI. The V end was cut by 1 base, the J end by 3 bases, with 12 bases between.

The chain links TRBV5-1 to TRBJ2-2; maybe TRBD1 (5 bases). Between the trimmed V and J ends, which lost 4 bases and 0 bases, there was a span of 10 bases. This CDR3 has 15 amino acids. The germline V gene encodes CDR1 SGHRS and CDR2 YFSETQ. This chain's CDR3 is CASSQSGPNTGELFF. CDR3 nucleotide sequence: TGCGCCAGCAGCCAATCAGGGCCGAACACCGGGGAGCTGTTTTTT.

The rearrangement uses TRBV10-3 and TRBJ2-7; D perhaps matches TRBD1 (5 bases). This CDR3 spans 14 amino acids. The V gene lost 4 bases and the J gene lost 3 bases, with 13 bases spanning the gap. Germline V gene lookup returns CDR1 ENHRY and CDR2 SYGVKD. The CDR3 loop reads CAISAQGNSYEQYF. Written as DNA, the CDR3 is TGTGCCATCAGTGCGCAGGGAAACAGCTACGAGCAGTACTTC.

The rearrangement links TRBV11-2 to TRBJ2-7; 8 nucleotides line up with TRBD1. CDR3 size: 14 residues. The trim removed 3 bases at V and 3 bases at J, leaving 4 bases unmatched. Germline V lookup: CDR1 SGHAT, CDR2 FQNNGV. CDR3 in amino acids: CASSFGTGVYEQYF. CDR3 nucleotide sequence: TGTGCCAGCAGCTTTGGGACAGGAGTCTACGAGCAGTACTTC. The full variable domain, completed using reference TRBV11-2 and TRBJ2-7, is EAGVAQSPRYKIIEKRQSVAFWCNPISGHATLYWYQQILGQGPKLLIQFQNNGVVDDSQLPKDRFSAERLKGVDSTLKIQPAKLEDSAVYLCASSFGTGVYEQYFGPGTRLTVT.

J is TRBJ1-2 and V is TRBV7-9, with unresolved D. The V gene's germline CDR1 is SEHNR and CDR2 FQNEAQ (reference sequence). The CDR3 sequence is 15 residues long. Trimming removed 2 bases at V and 2 bases at J, with 12 bases between. CDR3 residues: CASSLTRRENYGYTF. In DNA form, the CDR3 reads TGTGCCAGCAGCTTAACAAGGAGGGAAAACTATGGCTACACCTTC.

The CDR3 loop reads CASSLGLAGFNTQYF. CDR3 in DNA: TGTGCCAGCAGCTTGGGATTAGCGGGATTCAATACGCAGTATTTT. The chain links TRBV5-4 to TRBJ2-3, with TRBD2 matching over 8 bases. Trimming removed 0 bases from V and 7 bases from J; junction bases left unmatched: 7. CDR1 SGHNT and CDR2 YYREEE come from the germline V gene (reference sequence). The CDR3 length is 15 residues.

This clone has a single count. CDR3 sequence (DNA): TGTGCCAGCAGCAACAGACTACTGTCCTACAATGAGCAGTTCTTC. It codes for CASSNRLLSYNEQFF. V is TRBV7-9 and J is TRBJ2-1, with D possibly TRBD2 on 5 matching bases. Germline CDR1 SEHNR, CDR2 FQNEAQ (reference sequence). The CDR3 totals 15 residues. V lost 5 bases to trimming and J lost 1 base, with 12 bases between them.

The V gene is TRBV6-5, the J gene TRBJ1-1; D remains unclear. Germline assignment: CDR1 MNHEY and CDR2 SVGAGI. The CDR3 covers 14 residues. Trimming removed 2 bases from V and 4 bases from J, with 11 bases in between. The CDR3 DNA is TGTGCCAGCAGTTACCACGAGGGTCCCACTGAAGCTTTCTTT. Amino acids: CASSYHEGPTEAFF.

The V and J genes are TRBV11-2 and TRBJ2-4; tentative D call: TRBD2 (7 bases). The V end lost 7 bases, the J end lost 1 base, and 14 bases lay between the germline ends. The CDR3 is 15 amino acids. Germline CDR1 reads SGHAT; CDR2 reads FQNNGV. The CDR3 here is CASNGGGWAKNIQYF. The CDR3, as DNA: TGTGCCAGCAATGGGGGGGGCTGGGCCAAAAACATTCAGTACTTC.

The chain recombines TRBV29-1 with TRBJ2-2; D remains ambiguous. The CDR3 is 14 amino acids. Germline CDR1 reads SQVTM; CDR2 reads ANQGSEA. Trimming left V 0 bases short and J 3 bases short, with 8 bases between. The DNA of the CDR3 is TGCAGCGTTGAAGACCTATACGACACCGGGGAGCTGTTTTTT. Translated: CSVEDLYDTGELFF.

This clone appeared a single time. V usage is TRBV11-2 and J usage is TRBJ2-2, with TRBD2 matching over 8 bases. Germline loops: CDR1 SGHAT, CDR2 FQNNGV. The CDR3 runs 17 residues. V dropped 5 bases and J dropped 1; count of bases not matched to a gene: 9. The CDR3 reads CASSLRSGGQNTGELFF. CDR3 nucleotides: TGTGCCAGCAGCCTCCGCAGCGGGGGCCAGAACACCGGGGAGCTGTTTTTT. Variable domain in full (rest from reference TRBV11-2 and TRBJ2-2): EAGVAQSPRYKIIEKRQSVAFWCNPISGHATLYWYQQILGQGPKLLIQFQNNGVVDDSQLPKDRFSAERLKGVDSTLKIQPAKLEDSAVYLCASSLRSGGQNTGELFFGEGSRLTVL.

The gene calls are TRBV11-2 and TRBJ1-1, with D perhaps TRBD1 (5 bases). Germline V gene data show CDR1 as SGHAT and CDR2 as FQNNGV. V lost 5 bases, J lost 5 bases, and 15 bases lay in between. CDR3 size: 14 residues. This chain's CDR3 is CASSRGTAGTEAFF. In nucleotides, the CDR3 is TGTGCCAGCAGCAGAGGGACGGCGGGGACTGAAGCTTTCTTT.

V is TRBV4-3 and J is TRBJ2-3; perhaps TRBD2 as D (6 bases). V was clipped by 5 bases and J by 0 bases, with 15 bases between them. The CDR3 has 16 amino acids. Germline V CDR1 and CDR2: LGHNA, YSLEER. The CDR3 region is CASSSGGITSTDTQYF. The CDR3 DNA is TGCGCCAGCAGCTCCGGGGGAATTACTAGCACAGATACGCAGTATTTT.